The TCR beta chain under discussion was sequenced for a study of blood T cell repertoires in COVID-19 (dated by TCRdb to the early 2020s). Some background on the complete study: Samples covering the acute and convalescent phases of COVID-19 were provided by collaborators in the United States, Italy and Spain. The prospective study material was composed of cDNA or gDNA derived from T cells, B-cell-depleted T cells, or PBMCs. Subjects who had been exposed to COVID-19, were actively infected with it, or had recovered from it provided the deeply sampled blood TCRbeta repertoires that made up the dataset. The repertoires were released in a freely available public database meant as a resource for research on the immune response to SARS-CoV-2. Samples were obtained from the ongoing ImmuneRACE study (first 160 participants) and from 1,000 to 1,500 subjects provided by 6 global collaborators. Sample metadata almost always included a de-identified subject ID, COVID-19 status, age in years and sex. HLA class I and class II types, where available, came from metadata supplied by the sample provider rather than from assay-based typing. Broad study findings and their caveats: How much clinical and demographic metadata was included differed by source and by participant, and the metadata was provided uncurated.

Relative to germline, V is missing 1 base and J is missing 3 bases, with 9 bases of the junction outside any gene match. From the cysteine through the phenylalanine, the CDR3 covers 17 amino acids. Just the 51-base CDR3 DNA is kept, in frame starting at base 1. In the prospective study, participants were 18 to 89 years old, resided in about two dozen geographic areas of the United States, and were enrolled through a virtual design. In the prospective study, cohorts were assigned on the basis of participant-reported clinical history obtained from a screening survey and a study questionnaire. Mobile phlebotomists in the prospective study collected whole blood, serum and a nasopharyngeal or oropharyngeal swab from every participant. Participants in the prospective study had the option to provide additional blood draws and questionnaires over a 2-month period. Before DNA extraction, prospective study blood samples were shipped either frozen or at room temperature.

In the case of this clone: This clone's antigen is unknown. Per-base qualities were not stored, and no clone one base away is much larger.

TCRbeta CDR3 regions were amplified from genomic DNA by means of the immunoSEQ Assay, a bias-controlled multiplex PCR. As for the authors' bioinformatics: The number of nucleated cells in each sample was estimated from the amplification of reference gene primers within the assay. To quantify the absolute abundance of each unique TCRbeta CDR3 rearrangement, sequence reads were collapsed and filtered. For each sample, productive Simpson clonality was calculated as the square root of Simpson's diversity index across productive rearrangements. Held by TCRdb, this immuneACCESS table contains in-frame sequences only and omits some clones. Under half of the omission traces to an unresolved V gene where checked; the cause of the rest is unknown. That table furnishes V, J and clone size, whereas the DNA furnished D and trimming. Recorded for this sample are over 200,000 clones; approximately 81% of them occurred a single time. Clones ranked in the top ten supply around 10% of the sample.

The sequencing input was PBMCs or T cells enriched from blood (not recorded which). The chain uses TRBV23-1 and TRBJ2-5; 9 nucleotides in the junction match TRBD1. TRBV23-1 is filed as an ORF, its function uncertain. The clonotype originates from a woman between 45 and 60 years old with acute COVID-19. At the DNA level, the sequence is TGCGCCAGCAGTCAATTACCAGGGACAGGGTGTAAAGAGACCCAGTACTTC. This gives the protein CASSQLPGTGCKETQYF.